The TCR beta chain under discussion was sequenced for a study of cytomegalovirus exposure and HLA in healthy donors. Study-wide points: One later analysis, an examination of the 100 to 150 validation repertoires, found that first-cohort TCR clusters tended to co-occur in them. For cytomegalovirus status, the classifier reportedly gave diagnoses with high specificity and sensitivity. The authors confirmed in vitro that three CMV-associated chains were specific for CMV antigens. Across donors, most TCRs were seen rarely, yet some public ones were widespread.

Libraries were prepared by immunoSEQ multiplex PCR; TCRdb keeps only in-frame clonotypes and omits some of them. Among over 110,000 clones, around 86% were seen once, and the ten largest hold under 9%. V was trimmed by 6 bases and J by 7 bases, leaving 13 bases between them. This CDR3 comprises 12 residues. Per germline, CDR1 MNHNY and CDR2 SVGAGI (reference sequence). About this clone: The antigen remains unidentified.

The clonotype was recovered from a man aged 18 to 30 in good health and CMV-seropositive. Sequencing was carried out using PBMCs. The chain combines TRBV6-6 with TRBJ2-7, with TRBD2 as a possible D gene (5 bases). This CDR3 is CASSPRRGEQYF. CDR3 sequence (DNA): TGTGCCAGCAGCCCACGGAGAGGGGAGCAGTACTTC.